This T cell receptor beta chain stems from a study of blood T cell repertoires in COVID-19. About the research overall: Both acute and convalescent COVID-19 samples were obtained from the United States, Italy and Spain. T cells, B-cell-depleted T cells, or PBMCs provided the cDNA or gDNA that served as material.

Germline V gives CDR1 LGHNA, CDR2 YSLEER. The CDR3 runs 18 residues. V was clipped by 0 bases and J by 5 bases, with 22 bases between them. Original processing notes: For nucleated cells, counts were estimated from reference gene primer amplification. The table came from immunoSEQ multiplex PCR; TCRdb's copy has only in-frame clones and leaves some out. Clonal size and the V and J genes are those of that table, whereas D and trimming came from the DNA. The sample yields over 100,000 clones, approximately 86% seen once. The source of this sequence is a man in his fifties or sixties with active or convalescent COVID-19. This chain connects TRBV4-3 to TRBJ1-1, with unresolved D. Sequencing was performed on peripheral blood. CDR3 DNA sequence: TGCGCCAGCAGCCAAGATTTAGGAGGCCTCAGTACCTTTACTGAAGCTTTCTTT. Translated, it gives CASSQDLGGLSTFTEAFF.